These 18 T cell receptor beta chains originate from one sample sequenced in a study of shared clonotypes between healthy human individuals. TCRdb's copy holds only in-frame clones and misses some; the assay was immunoSEQ multiplex PCR. The top ten hold 0.5% to 0.6% of the sample, which has approximately 1,000,000 clones, approximately 78% seen once. The material sequenced was memory CD4+ T cells from PBMCs. Specified subset: CD45RA-negative fraction. These receptors came from a man between 18 and 35 years old in good health. Some clones in this sample may be carry-over from other donors' samples.

J is TRBJ2-1 and V is TRBV7-2; 8 bases are shared with TRBD2. V was clipped by 1 base and J by 8 bases; unmatched bases: 7. Germline CDR1 reads SGHTA; CDR2 reads FQGNSA. There are 15 residues in the CDR3. This chain's CDR3 is CASSLVAGGDYEQFF. In DNA, the CDR3 is TGTGCCAGCAGCTTAGTGGCGGGAGGTGATTATGAGCAGTTCTTC.

J is TRBJ1-1 and V is TRBV7-2, with D hard to call. Germline CDR1 reads SGHTA; CDR2 reads FQGNSA. This CDR3 has 13 amino acids. Trimming took 5 bases from V and 2 from J, leaving 9 bases between them. CDR3 DNA: TGTGCCAGCAGCGCGACTCCTAACACTGAAGCTTTCTTT. It codes for CASSATPNTEAFF.

This chain links TRBV27 with TRBJ2-3; TRBD2 agrees at 8 bases. V lost 4 bases and J lost 4; bases outside the gene matches: 1. The CDR3 has 13 amino acids. Germline CDR1 and CDR2: MNHEY and SMNVEV (reference sequence). CDR3 protein: CASSWGLADTQYF. In nucleotides, the CDR3 is TGTGCCAGCAGTTGGGGACTAGCAGATACGCAGTATTTT.

The V and J genes are TRBV7-8 and TRBJ1-4; 7 positions match TRBD1. Germline trimming cut 1 base from V and 4 bases from J; bases unmatched to any gene: 6. The CDR3 consists of 16 residues. Germline V gene data show CDR1 as SGHVS and CDR2 as FQNEAQ. The CDR3 DNA is TGTGCCAGCAGCTTAGAAGGGGGCGCCCTTAATGAAAAACTGTTTTTT. It translates to CASSLEGGALNEKLFF.

The chain couples TRBV30 to TRBJ2-7, with D hard to call. Germline V CDR1 and CDR2: GTSNPN, SVGIG (reference sequence). This CDR3 has 13 residues. The germline V and J ends were trimmed by 0 bases and 3 bases, with 9 bases remaining between them. CDR3 residues: CAWSVRALYEQYF. For the CDR3, the DNA is TGTGCCTGGAGTGTAAGGGCCCTCTACGAGCAGTACTTC.

As to this clone: Other DNA sequences of this sample code for an identical CDR3. The rearrangement joins TRBV9 to TRBJ2-7, with D unclear. CDR1 and CDR2 from the germline V gene are SGDLS and YYNGEE. Trimming pared 0 bases from V and 1 base from J, leaving 8 bases between. The CDR3 has 14 amino acids. CDR3 sequence (DNA): TGTGCCAGCAGCGTAGAGGCCCATTCCTACGAGCAGTACTTC. This gives the protein CASSVEAHSYEQYF.

The J gene is TRBJ2-5, the V gene TRBV5-6; D is perhaps TRBD1 (5 bases). Trimming pared 2 bases from V and 5 bases from J, leaving 10 bases between. Germline assignment: CDR1 SGHDT and CDR2 YYEEEE. The CDR3 is made up of 13 amino acids. The CDR3 spells CASSFGQWETQYF. For the CDR3, the DNA is TGTGCCAGCAGCTTCGGACAATGGGAGACCCAGTACTTC. The full variable domain, in which reference TRBV5-6 and TRBJ2-5 provide the parts outside the CDR3, is DAGVTQSPTHLIKTRGQQVTLRCSPKSGHDTVSWYQQALGQGPQFIFQYYEEEERQRGNFPDRFSGHQFPNYSSELNVNALLLGDSALYLCASSFGQWETQYFGPGTRLLVL.

About this clone itself: The junction departs from the called germline gene at one end, perhaps through a read error. The J gene is TRBJ2-7, the V gene TRBV7-8, with a possible D match to TRBD2 (6 bases). This CDR3 comprises 14 residues. Looked up from germline, CDR1 is SGHVS and CDR2 is FQNEAQ. Here the CDR3 DNA reads TGTGCCAGCAGCGTAGCGGACATGTCCTACGAGCAGTACTTC. Amino acid sequence: CASSVADMSYEQYF.

The sample holds a few counts of this clone. V usage is TRBV12-5 and J usage is TRBJ2-1; D possibly uses TRBD1 or TRBD2 (5 bases each). The CDR3 extends over 17 amino acids. The V end lost 0 bases, the J end lost 3 bases, and 15 bases lay between the germline ends. Germline V gives CDR1 LGHNT, CDR2 FRNRAP. The CDR3 protein is CASGLVGTRGVYNEQFF. The CDR3 DNA reads TGTGCTAGTGGTTTGGTCGGGACCCGTGGTGTCTACAATGAGCAGTTCTTC. Complete variable domain (other parts from reference TRBV12-5 and TRBJ2-1): DARVTQTPRHKVTEMGQEVTMRCQPILGHNTVFWYRQTMMQGLELLAYFRNRAPLDDSGMPKDRFSAEMPDATLATLKIQPSEPRDSAVYFCASGLVGTRGVYNEQFFGPGTRLTVL.

The J gene is TRBJ2-5, the V gene TRBV11-3; either TRBD1 or TRBD2 may supply D (6 bases each). Germline V gene lookup returns CDR1 SGHNT and CDR2 YENEEA. The CDR3 has 13 amino acids. The germline V and J ends were trimmed by 5 bases and 4 bases, with 11 bases remaining between them. CDR3 residues: CASSPQGGETQYF. CDR3 DNA sequence: TGTGCCAGCAGCCCACAGGGAGGAGAGACCCAGTACTTC.

There are a few counts of this clone. The chain joins TRBV9 to TRBJ1-1; tentatively, D is TRBD1 (5 bases). V lost 3 bases and J lost 5, with 14 bases in between. CDR1 and CDR2 (germline): SGDLS, YYNGEE. This CDR3 is 14 amino acids long. The DNA of the CDR3 is TGTGCCAGCAGCGGAGGGGCTTGGAGGACTGAAGCTTTCTTT. It codes for CASSGGAWRTEAFF.

On this clone itself: In the same sample, other DNA sequences code for this CDR3. The CDR3 here is CAISPGTNSNQPQHF. In DNA, the CDR3 is TGTGCCATCAGCCCCGGGACTAATAGCAATCAGCCCCAGCATTTT. The V and J genes are TRBV10-3 and TRBJ1-5; D possibly corresponds to TRBD1 (5 bases). Trimming took 6 bases from V and 0 from J, leaving 12 bases between them. Germline V CDR1 and CDR2: ENHRY, SYGVKD. The CDR3 spans 15 residues.

The chain links TRBV19 to TRBJ2-3; 8 bases map to TRBD2. CDR1 is LNHDA, CDR2 SQIVND, per germline (reference sequence). Trimming at V came to 7 bases and at J to 1 base, leaving 10 bases not matched to a gene. The CDR3 loop spans 16 amino acids. The CDR3 region is CASTRREAGGTDTQYF. The CDR3 coding sequence is TGTGCCAGTACCCGCCGGGAAGCGGGAGGCACAGATACGCAGTATTTT.

Written as DNA, the CDR3 is TGTGCCAGCAGTTACTCGCGGACGGGATACAATGAGCAGTTCTTC. This sequence encodes CASSYSRTGYNEQFF. The chain has TRBV6-5 and TRBJ2-1; perhaps TRBD2 as D (5 bases). CDR3 length: 15 amino acids. Germline CDR1 and CDR2: MNHEY and SVGAGI. V lost 0 bases to trimming and J lost 4 bases, with 10 bases between them.

V usage is TRBV28 and J usage is TRBJ2-1; no definite D call. The ends were cut back, 5 bases at V and 7 bases at J, with 15 bases in the middle. This CDR3 comprises 14 residues. Germline lookup yields CDR1 MDHEN and CDR2 SYDVKM. CDR3 sequence: CASSRYILQNEQFF. The CDR3, as DNA: TGTGCCAGCAGTCGTTATATTTTGCAGAATGAGCAGTTCTTC.

The genes are TRBV6-6 and TRBJ2-7; D is possibly TRBD1 (7 bases). The germline V and J ends were trimmed by 6 bases and 4 bases, with 13 bases remaining between them. There are 13 residues in the CDR3. Per germline, CDR1 MNHNY and CDR2 SVGAGI (reference sequence). The DNA for the CDR3 is TGTGCCAGCAGGCCGCGGGACAGATACGAGCAGTACTTC. This translates into CASRPRDRYEQYF.

Written as DNA, the CDR3 is TGTGCCAGCAGCTTGGTGAGCGCCATCTCCTACGAGCAGTACTTC. Its translation: CASSLVSAISYEQYF. V and J are TRBV11-1 and TRBJ2-7; no clear D. Germline V lookup: CDR1 SGHAT, CDR2 FQDESV (reference sequence). Trimming took 3 bases from V and 0 from J, leaving 12 bases between them. There are 15 residues in the CDR3.

The genes are TRBV4-1 and TRBJ1-3; D uncertain. In germline, CDR1 is MGHRA, CDR2 YSYEKL. Trimming stripped 1 base from V and 0 bases from J, with 4 bases between. The CDR3 contains 14 residues. CDR3 region: CASSQVDSGNTIYF. CDR3 nucleotides: TGCGCCAGCAGCCAAGTAGACTCTGGAAACACCATATATTTT.